The 28 T cell receptor beta chains reported below all come from one sample, sequenced in a study of blood T cell repertoires in COVID-19. Profiled with immunoSEQ multiplex PCR; TCRdb holds only in-frame clones, not every one. The sample holds 270,000 or so clones, less than 90% seen once. The sample was peripheral blood. The receptors were gathered from a young woman with COVID-19, enrolled during active disease.

The rearrangement links TRBV12-3 or TRBV12-4 to TRBJ1-3; D is possibly TRBD1 (5 bases). Trimming stripped 2 bases from V and 14 bases from J, with 10 bases between. CDR3 length equals 11 residues. In DNA, the CDR3 is TGTGCCAGCAGTTTACAGGGCCCCTTATATTTT. Translating gives CASSLQGPLYF.

The chain joins TRBV6-5 to TRBJ2-2; D might be TRBD1 (6 bases). Looked up from germline, CDR1 is MNHEY and CDR2 is SVGAGI. The CDR3 length is 14 residues. V was pared by 6 bases and J by 5 bases, with 13 bases between. CDR3 nucleotide sequence: TGTGCCAGCAGGTCGACAGGCGGGACCGGGGAGCTGTTTTTT. Protein sequence: CASRSTGGTGELFF.

V is TRBV5-1 and J is TRBJ2-7; 13 bases are a match to TRBD2. CDR3 size: 16 residues. V was pared by 3 bases and J by 2 bases, with 5 bases of the junction left unmatched. In germline, CDR1 is SGHRS, CDR2 YFSETQ. CDR3 sequence (DNA): TGCGCCAGCAGCTCGGGAACTAGCGGGGGGGCCTACGAGCAGTACTTC. The encoded protein is CASSSGTSGGAYEQYF. Full variable domain (missing parts from reference TRBV5-1 and TRBJ2-7): KAGVTQTPRYLIKTRGQQVTLSCSPISGHRSVSWYQQTPGQGLQFLFEYFSETQRNKGNFPGRFSGRQFSNSRSEMNVSTLELGDSALYLCASSSGTSGGAYEQYFGPGTRLTVT.

This clone was seen only a few times. The CDR3 loop reads CASRSAGGGTGELFF. The CDR3 region has the DNA TGTGCCAGCCGCTCAGCGGGCGGCGGCACCGGGGAGCTGTTTTTT. The chain employs TRBV28 and TRBJ2-2; weak D call: TRBD2 (6 bases). This CDR3 contains 15 residues. V lost 8 bases to trimming and J lost 4 bases, with 17 bases between them. The germline gives CDR1 MDHEN, CDR2 SYDVKM. Supplemented by reference TRBV28 and TRBJ2-2, the full variable domain reads DVKVTQSSRYLVKRTGEKVFLECVQDMDHENMFWYRQDPGLGLRLIYFSYDVKMKEKGDIPEGYSVSREKKERFSLILESASTNQTSMYLCASRSAGGGTGELFFGEGSRLTVL.

The gene calls are TRBV7-2 and TRBJ2-1, with D perhaps matching TRBD1 (6 bases). Per germline, CDR1 SGHTA and CDR2 FQGNSA. This CDR3 contains 14 residues. The ends were cut back, 6 bases at V and 6 bases at J, with 15 bases in the middle. CDR3 coding DNA: TGTGCCAGCAGAAACTCACAGGGATCCAATGAGCAGTTCTTC. The encoded protein is CASRNSQGSNEQFF.

The V and J genes are TRBV4-2 and TRBJ2-1; 10 bases align to TRBD2. The junction had 7 bases not matched to a gene; V was cut back by 1 base and J by 7 bases. The CDR3 spans 16 residues. Germline V gives CDR1 LGHNA, CDR2 YNFKEQ. CDR3 in amino acids: CASSQVPAGGANEQFF. Here the CDR3 DNA reads TGTGCCAGCAGCCAAGTCCCAGCGGGGGGGGCAAATGAGCAGTTCTTC.

This clone occurred a few times. The rearrangement links TRBV7-9 to TRBJ2-1; D possibly corresponds to TRBD2 (5 bases). The V and J ends lost 2 bases and 10 bases respectively, with 9 bases between them. The germline V gene encodes CDR1 SEHNR and CDR2 FQNEAQ (reference sequence). CDR3 length: 12 amino acids. This CDR3 is CASSLPGWEQFF. CDR3 bases: TGTGCCAGCAGCTTACCGGGATGGGAGCAGTTCTTC.

This chain connects TRBV11-2 to TRBJ2-1; 9 bases are a match to TRBD1. Per germline, CDR1 SGHAT and CDR2 FQNNGV. This CDR3 has 15 amino acids. Trimming took 5 bases from V and 2 from J; bases not matched to a gene: 4. The CDR3 sequence is CASSAGTGPYNEQFF. CDR3 DNA: TGTGCCAGCAGCGCCGGGACAGGGCCCTACAATGAGCAGTTCTTC.

The chain combines TRBV2 with TRBJ2-5; D unclear. CDR1 and CDR2 from the germline V gene are SNHLY and FYNNEI. Trimming removed 2 bases at V and 13 bases at J, with 17 bases between. The CDR3 loop spans 13 amino acids. The CDR3 DNA follows: TGTGCCAGCAGTGAATCTTCGGGTGCGCTACTGTACTTC. This gives the protein CASSESSGALLYF. Full variable domain (missing parts from reference TRBV2 and TRBJ2-5): EPEVTQTPSHQVTQMGQEVILRCVPISNHLYFYWYRQILGQKVEFLVSFYNNEISEKSEIFDDQFSVERPDGSNFTLKIRSTKLEDSAMYFCASSESSGALLYFGPGTRLLVL.

V and J are TRBV27 and TRBJ2-7; no definite D call. Trimming removed 5 bases at V and 5 bases at J, with 22 bases between. Per the germline V gene, CDR1 is MNHEY and CDR2 is SMNVEV (reference sequence). CDR3 length: 16 amino acids. The CDR3 DNA follows: TGTGCCAGCAGTAGTATACTGGGCTCGGAAAGACACGAGCAGTACTTC. Protein: CASSSILGSERHEQYF.

This chain uses TRBV27 with TRBJ1-1; possibly TRBD1 for D (5 bases). There are 16 residues in the CDR3. V was shortened by 4 bases and J by 0 bases, with 15 bases between the two germline ends. The germline V gene has CDR1 MNHEY and CDR2 SMNVEV (reference sequence). CDR3 coding DNA: TGTGCCAGCAGTTCGGGACGTTGGGGGGTGAACACTGAAGCTTTCTTT. Protein sequence: CASSSGRWGVNTEAFF.

The chain combines TRBV6-5 with TRBJ2-2; 9 nucleotides match TRBD1. V trimming: 7 bases; J trimming: 7 bases; junction bases outside the gene matches: 4. The CDR3 extends over 13 amino acids. Germline V gene sequence: CDR1 MNHEY, CDR2 SVGAGI. CDR3 amino acids: CASIQGAVGELFF. Here the CDR3 DNA reads TGTGCCAGCATACAGGGGGCGGTCGGGGAGCTGTTTTTT.

J is TRBJ2-5 and V is TRBV2, with TRBD2 matching over 14 bases. The germline gives CDR1 SNHLY, CDR2 FYNNEI. The CDR3 extends over 16 amino acids. The V segment lost 6 bases and the J segment 3 bases; nucleotides outside the gene matches: 6. The CDR3 sequence is CASRGLAGVPKETQYF. The DNA for the CDR3 is TGTGCCAGCAGGGGACTAGCGGGGGTACCTAAAGAGACCCAGTACTTC.

This chain joins TRBV10-1 and TRBJ2-1, with D possibly being TRBD2 (5 bases). The germline V and J ends were trimmed by 3 bases and 3 bases, with 12 bases remaining between them. The CDR3 extends over 15 amino acids. The V gene's germline CDR1 is WNHNN and CDR2 SYGVQD (reference sequence). Written as DNA, the CDR3 is TGCGCCAGCAGTGATCGGGGTCCCGGCTACAATGAGCAGTTCTTC. It encodes CASSDRGPGYNEQFF.

Only a few counts were recorded for this clone. V and J are TRBV5-1 and TRBJ1-5; D unresolved. Germline V gene sequence: CDR1 SGHRS, CDR2 YFSETQ. There are 13 residues in the CDR3. Between the trimmed V and J ends, which lost 0 bases and 6 bases, there was a span of 7 bases. The DNA for the CDR3 is TGCGCCAGCAGCTTGGACGGGAGTCAGCCCCAGCATTTT. Translated: CASSLDGSQPQHF.

The rearrangement links TRBV11-2 to TRBJ2-7, with 8 bases matching TRBD1. J gave up 5 bases and V 5 bases, and 5 bases lay outside the gene matches. Per the germline V gene, CDR1 is SGHAT and CDR2 is FQNNGV. CDR3 length: 13 residues. The CDR3 loop reads CASSLDRGHEQYF. CDR3 nucleotide sequence: TGTGCCAGCAGCCTTGACAGGGGCCACGAGCAGTACTTC. Together with reference TRBV11-2 and TRBJ2-7, the CDR3 gives the full variable domain: EAGVAQSPRYKIIEKRQSVAFWCNPISGHATLYWYQQILGQGPKLLIQFQNNGVVDDSQLPKDRFSAERLKGVDSTLKIQPAKLEDSAVYLCASSLDRGHEQYFGPGTRLTVT.

The chain links TRBV2 to TRBJ2-1; TRBD1 matches 9 bases. The CDR3 has 18 residues. CDR1 is SNHLY, CDR2 FYNNEI, per germline. The trim removed 0 bases at V and 4 bases at J, leaving 10 bases unmatched. CDR3 nucleotides: TGTGCCAGCAGTGAAGCGCTGGGAGGGACAGGGAGATACAATGAGCAGTTCTTC. Translated: CASSEALGGTGRYNEQFF.

This clone was detected once. The rearrangement uses TRBV29-1 and TRBJ2-2, with TRBD2 matching 8 bases. From germline, CDR1 is SQVTM and CDR2 ANQGSEA. With V trimmed by 4 bases and J by 7 bases, 14 bases remained unmatched. This CDR3 spans 16 amino acids. The CDR3: CSVGRGGGSPGGELFF. The CDR3 nucleotides are TGCAGCGTTGGAAGAGGCGGGGGGTCCCCCGGCGGGGAGCTGTTTTTT.

This clone was detected many times. V usage is TRBV28 and J usage is TRBJ2-6; 7 bases agree with TRBD1. Germline CDR1 MDHEN, CDR2 SYDVKM. Losses at the gene ends were 4 bases for V and 0 bases for J; bases not matched to a gene: 9. The CDR3 runs 18 residues. This chain's CDR3 is CASSSDRDIISGANVLTF. CDR3 bases: TGTGCCAGCAGTTCCGACAGGGACATTATCTCTGGGGCCAACGTCCTGACTTTC. Drawing the rest from reference TRBV28 and TRBJ2-6, the complete variable domain is DVKVTQSSRYLVKRTGEKVFLECVQDMDHENMFWYRQDPGLGLRLIYFSYDVKMKEKGDIPEGYSVSREKKERFSLILESASTNQTSMYLCASSSDRDIISGANVLTFGAGSRLTVL.

This chain uses TRBV5-4 with TRBJ1-3, with unresolved D. The CDR3 has 14 residues. Per the germline V gene, CDR1 is SGHNT and CDR2 is YYREEE (reference sequence). Trimming pared 9 bases from V and 0 bases from J, leaving 13 bases between. The CDR3 here is CATRGWSSGNTIYF. The CDR3 nucleotides read TGTGCCACCCGAGGGTGGAGCTCTGGAAACACCATATATTTT.

This chain connects TRBV7-9 to TRBJ2-7; 8 bases match TRBD1. With V trimmed by 10 bases and J by 7 bases, 6 bases remained unmatched. CDR1 SEHNR and CDR2 FQNEAQ come from the germline V gene (reference sequence). The CDR3 covers 11 residues. CDR3 in amino acids: CATITGGEQYF. CDR3 coding DNA: TGTGCCACCATAACAGGGGGGGAGCAGTACTTC. The full variable domain, in which reference TRBV7-9 and TRBJ2-7 provide the parts outside the CDR3, is DTGVSQNPRHKITKRGQNVTFRCDPISEHNRLYWYRQTLGQGPEFLTYFQNEAQLEKSRLLSDRFSAERPKGSFSTLEIQRTEQGDSAMYLCATITGGEQYFGPGTRLTVT.

The V gene is TRBV2, the J gene TRBJ2-5, with 8 nucleotides matching TRBD2. Germline loops: CDR1 SNHLY, CDR2 FYNNEI. V lost 4 bases and J lost 5; bases outside the gene matches: 3. The CDR3 runs to 13 residues. CDR3 sequence (DNA): TGTGCCAGCAGTGTTAGCGGGGTGGAGACCCAGTACTTC. Translation: CASSVSGVETQYF.

The chain links TRBV19 to TRBJ1-2, with D possibly TRBD1 on 5 matching bases. The CDR3 is 13 amino acids. CDR1 is LNHDA and CDR2 is SQIVND in the germline V gene (reference sequence). Deletions cut 6 bases from V and 8 bases from J, with 16 bases between. CDR3 loop: CASRAGGSDGYTF. CDR3 bases: TGTGCCAGTAGGGCGGGGGGTTCAGACGGCTACACCTTC.

V is TRBV4-1 and J is TRBJ2-2, with a tentative D call TRBD2 (6 bases). This CDR3 is 13 amino acids long. The ends were cut back, 1 base at V and 7 bases at J, with 7 bases in the middle. Per the germline V gene, CDR1 is MGHRA and CDR2 is YSYEKL. The CDR3 region is CASSQVGGGELFF. The CDR3 bases are TGCGCCAGCAGCCAAGTGGGGGGCGGGGAGCTGTTTTTT.

The J gene is TRBJ1-1, the V gene TRBV5-1; D might be TRBD1 (6 bases). CDR3 size: 14 residues. CDR1 and CDR2 (germline): SGHRS, YFSETQ. Trimming cost V 9 bases and J 0 bases, with 15 bases left between them. The CDR3 bases are TGCGCCACCAAGGGGGGGTTCATGAACACTGAAGCTTTCTTT. Amino acid sequence: CATKGGFMNTEAFF.

The rearrangement links TRBV7-9 to TRBJ2-2; perhaps TRBD1 as D (5 bases). Germline V lookup: CDR1 SEHNR, CDR2 FQNEAQ (reference sequence). This CDR3 has 13 amino acids. The V gene lost 7 bases and the J gene lost 5 bases, with 11 bases spanning the gap. In nucleotides, the CDR3 is TGTGCCAGCAAGGGGATGGGTACCGGGGAGCTGTTTTTT. Translating it yields CASKGMGTGELFF.

DNA for the CDR3: TGCGCCAGCACCAGGGAGGTGGGTGAAAAACTGTTTTTT. Protein: CASTREVGEKLFF. The chain uses TRBV5-1 and TRBJ1-4, with D perhaps matching TRBD1 (5 bases). Trimming stripped 6 bases from V and 7 bases from J, with 13 bases between. In germline, CDR1 is SGHRS, CDR2 YFSETQ. This CDR3 has 13 residues.

The rearrangement links TRBV5-1 to TRBJ2-7, with 10 bases that match TRBD1. The CDR3 is 15 amino acids. Trimming took 4 bases from V and 1 from J; bases not matched to a gene: 5. CDR1 SGHRS and CDR2 YFSETQ come from the germline V gene. The CDR3 nucleotides are TGCGCCAGCAGCCTCCGGACAGGGGGGTCCTACGAGCAGTACTTC. This sequence encodes CASSLRTGGSYEQYF.